Following are 14 T cell receptor beta chains from one sample sequenced in a study of PD-L1 blockade in urothelial cancer. The assay was immunoSEQ multiplex PCR, and TCRdb's table has in-frame clones only and misses some. Of more than 65,000 clones detected, roughly 87% appear once; the ten largest clones hold over 5%. Sequencing used PBMCs, obtained around atezolizumab (anti-PD-L1) treatment. The receptors were sampled from a woman aged 70-85 years with urothelial cancer.

The chain employs TRBV10-3 and TRBJ2-7, with unresolved D. CDR1 and CDR2 (germline): ENHRY, SYGVKD. Trimming left V 6 bases short and J 1 base short, with 10 bases between. This CDR3 region has 13 residues. This chain's CDR3 is CAIRAQNSYEQYF. CDR3 bases: TGTGCCATCAGGGCACAGAATTCCTACGAGCAGTACTTC.

This clone showed up just once. The chain employs TRBV9 and TRBJ1-2; 9 bases are a match to TRBD1. Germline CDR1 reads SGDLS; CDR2 reads YYNGEE. J was trimmed by 5 bases and V by 0 bases; bases with no gene match: 8. The CDR3 extends over 16 amino acids. The CDR3 is CASSVARTGAGYGYTF. The CDR3 DNA sequence: TGTGCCAGCAGCGTAGCTCGGACAGGGGCAGGATATGGCTACACCTTC.

The chain uses TRBV7-9 and TRBJ2-7; D is perhaps TRBD2 (5 bases). The CDR3 has 16 residues. CDR1 is SEHNR and CDR2 is FQNEAQ in the germline V gene (reference sequence). Trimming shortened V by 5 bases and J by 0 bases, and 17 bases separated the two germline ends. The CDR3 bases are TGTGCCAGCAGCCCCCGCCCCGGGATCGCCTCCTACGAGCAGTACTTC. Translated, it gives CASSPRPGIASYEQYF.

The chain joins TRBV29-1 to TRBJ2-5; D perhaps matches TRBD2 (6 bases). Trimming cost V 3 bases and J 4 bases, with 15 bases left between them. The CDR3 is 14 amino acids. Germline V lookup: CDR1 SQVTM, CDR2 ANQGSEA. The CDR3 is CSVDEGGTGETQYF. The CDR3 nucleotides read TGCAGCGTTGATGAGGGAGGTACAGGAGAGACCCAGTACTTC.

This chain links TRBV6-1 with TRBJ1-4; TRBD1 might be the D (5 bases). Germline V gives CDR1 MNHNS, CDR2 SASEGT. This CDR3 contains 13 residues. The V end was cut by 9 bases, the J end by 0 bases, with 8 bases between. The DNA of the CDR3 is TGTGCCAGAGGGGTTACAACTAATGAAAAACTGTTTTTT. It yields the protein CARGVTTNEKLFF.

J is TRBJ1-1 and V is TRBV7-9, with D possibly TRBD1 on 5 matching bases. In germline, CDR1 is SEHNR, CDR2 FQNEAQ (reference sequence). CDR3 size: 14 residues. Trimming stripped 3 bases from V and 0 bases from J, with 8 bases between. The CDR3 bases are TGTGCCAGCAGCTTGGGGCAGGTGAACACTGAAGCTTTCTTT. It codes for CASSLGQVNTEAFF.

This chain connects TRBV5-1 to TRBJ2-7, with D hard to call. Trimming removed 1 base from V and 2 bases from J, with 13 bases in between. Germline CDR1 reads SGHRS; CDR2 reads YFSETQ. This CDR3 is 15 amino acids long. The chain's CDR3 is CASSLSRQVTYEQYF. CDR3 sequence (DNA): TGCGCCAGCAGCTTGAGTCGTCAGGTGACCTACGAGCAGTACTTC.

V is TRBV7-6 and J is TRBJ1-2, with a weak D call TRBD1 (5 bases). The V end was cut by 2 bases, the J end by 4 bases, with 14 bases between. There are 15 residues in the CDR3. CDR1 and CDR2 from the germline V gene are SGHVS and FNYEAQ. CDR3 region: CASSLFPGQGYGYTF. The CDR3 DNA follows: TGTGCCAGCAGCTTATTTCCCGGGCAGGGCTATGGCTACACCTTC.

The chain joins TRBV4-1 to TRBJ2-1, with D possibly being TRBD1 (6 bases). The CDR3 runs to 15 residues. V lost 0 bases and J 7 bases, leaving 13 bases between the germline ends. Germline V gives CDR1 MGHRA, CDR2 YSYEKL. For the CDR3, the DNA is TGCGCCAGCAGCCAAGAGGGATTCACAGGGAATGAGCAGTTCTTC. Its translation is CASSQEGFTGNEQFF.

CDR3 loop: CASSPPPGQGAHTGELFF. The DNA for the CDR3 is TGTGCCAGCAGCCCCCCCCCGGGACAGGGGGCGCACACCGGGGAGCTGTTTTTT. The V call is TRBV11-2, the J call TRBJ2-2, with 12 bases matching TRBD1. CDR3 length: 18 residues. Germline V CDR1 and CDR2: SGHAT, FQNNGV. Unmatched junction bases numbered 10, after V lost 5 bases and J lost 3 bases.

This chain connects TRBV25-1 to TRBJ1-1; D remains ambiguous. The CDR3 runs 13 residues. Trimming took off 4 bases at V and 5 bases at J, with 11 bases between the two ends. The germline CDR1 and CDR2 sequences are MGHDK and SYGVNS. The CDR3 reads CASSAYSRTEAFF. CDR3 bases: TGTGCCAGCAGTGCCTACAGCCGGACTGAAGCTTTCTTT.

V usage is TRBV15 and J usage is TRBJ1-2; no reliable D call. This CDR3 spans 14 amino acids. V was cut by 0 bases and J by 4 bases, with 9 bases left in between. CDR1 and CDR2 from the germline V gene are LNHNV and YYDKDF (reference sequence). For the CDR3, the DNA is TGTGCCACCAGCAGAGATCAGGTGGGCTATGGCTACACCTTC. Its translation: CATSRDQVGYGYTF.

The V gene is TRBV30, the J gene TRBJ2-1; D is undetermined. The length of the CDR3 is 13 residues. The V end lost 3 bases, the J end lost 5 bases, and 11 bases lay between the germline ends. Germline loops: CDR1 GTSNPN, CDR2 SVGIG (reference sequence). CDR3: CAWRAGSNNEQFF. In DNA, the CDR3 is TGTGCCTGGAGGGCAGGATCTAACAATGAGCAGTTCTTC. Drawing the rest from reference TRBV30 and TRBJ2-1, the complete variable domain is SQTIHQWPATLVQPVGSPLSLECTVEGTSNPNLYWYRQAAGRGLQLLFYSVGIGQISSEVPQNLSASRPQDRQFILSSKKLLLSDSGFYLCAWRAGSNNEQFFGPGTRLTVL.

The chain carries TRBV25-1 and TRBJ2-7; TRBD2 might be the D (6 bases). Trimming left V 8 bases short and J 2 bases short, with 10 bases between. The CDR3 consists of 12 residues. The germline V gene has CDR1 MGHDK and CDR2 SYGVNS. The CDR3 DNA is TGTGCCAGCGGACCGGGGGCCTACGAGCAGTACTTC. It codes for CASGPGAYEQYF.